Listed below are T cell receptor beta chains from one sample, sequenced in a study of blood T cell repertoires in COVID-19. Here immunoSEQ multiplex PCR was the method, and the copy in TCRdb shows in-frame clones only, minus some. This sample carries about 150,000 clones, roughly four fifths of them seen once, and the ten largest clones take about 3%. The sample consisted of peripheral blood. Every receptor here comes from a woman older than 75 with acute or convalescent COVID-19. CDR3s include the opening cysteine and the closing phenylalanine or tryptophan.

CDR3 protein,V gene,J gene
CASSLQAKANYGYTF,TRBV5-6,TRBJ1-2
CASSQAGVGYTF,TRBV3-1/TRBV3-2,TRBJ1-2
CASSPGGDTQYF,TRBV19,TRBJ2-3
CASSFRTEAFF,TRBV6-5,TRBJ1-1
CASTPVGGVNSPLHF,TRBV6-5,TRBJ1-6
CASSQVAGFGETQYF,TRBV3-1/TRBV3-2,TRBJ2-5
CASGLPFGAGGTYEQYF,TRBV12-5,TRBJ2-7
CASSPSTGLMNTEAFF,TRBV18,TRBJ1-1
CASSLEVAANTGELFF,TRBV7-2,TRBJ2-2
CASSYRGSSYNEQFF,TRBV6-5,TRBJ2-1
CATRVDREETQYF,TRBV15,TRBJ2-5
CASSIGPSGNNEQFF,TRBV19,TRBJ2-1
CASSLTGGGTNEKLFF,TRBV6-5,TRBJ1-4
CASSFRTGDSPLHF,TRBV7-2,TRBJ1-6
CASSPGRGREGSPLHF,TRBV4-1,TRBJ1-6
CASTGTSGGDEQFF,TRBV19,TRBJ2-1
CASSLQGFRTGELFF,TRBV5-4,TRBJ2-2
CASSLGRSQYNEQFF,TRBV7-8,TRBJ2-1
CASSQSGRQGSSYEQYF,TRBV16,TRBJ2-7
CASSLPQGDEQFF,TRBV28,TRBJ2-1
CASSLERGGGSPYEQYF,TRBV7-9,TRBJ2-7
CASSLDGVDSPLHF,TRBV11-2,TRBJ1-6
CASSQEEGSGELFF,TRBV4-2,TRBJ2-2
CASSLESAPGETQYF,TRBV5-4,TRBJ2-5
CASSPLLSGGNTEAFF,TRBV18,TRBJ1-1
CARTSGVNSYEQYF,TRBV2,TRBJ2-7
CASSPTSYEQYF,TRBV12-3/TRBV12-4,TRBJ2-7
CASNNDRGETQYF,TRBV3-1/TRBV3-2,TRBJ2-5
CASSGRVGQGNYGYTF,TRBV7-9,TRBJ1-2
CASSYSTGGLTEAFF,TRBV6-5,TRBJ1-1
CASSSTRQGWGIFTEAFF,TRBV5-1,TRBJ1-1
CASSHLSLAGINEQFF,TRBV11-2,TRBJ2-1
CASSPDGTGNEQFF,TRBV7-9,TRBJ2-1
CASSEFGGQDSPLHF,TRBV18,TRBJ1-6
CASSVGHRYTF,TRBV9,TRBJ1-2
CASSQGFNQPQHF,TRBV18,TRBJ1-5
CASSVAGTSGLNEQFF,TRBV9,TRBJ2-1
CASSGYTASGNTIYF,TRBV9,TRBJ1-3
CASGRGFSMNTEAFF,TRBV12-5,TRBJ1-1
CASSLSTGAGETQYF,TRBV19,TRBJ2-5
CASSQDGTAITEAFF,TRBV14,TRBJ1-1
CASGTGMYEQYF,TRBV6-6,TRBJ2-7
CASGKTGKRPGELFF,TRBV12-5,TRBJ2-2
CASSHTPGHRTYEQYF,TRBV6-2/TRBV6-3,TRBJ2-7
CASSVDGQGNTEAFF,TRBV9,TRBJ1-1
CASSEKWRNTEAFF,TRBV10-1,TRBJ1-1
CASSPTGSGRQPQHF,TRBV7-2,TRBJ1-5
CASSKQQSSTDTQYF,TRBV2,TRBJ2-3